The rows below give T cell receptor beta chains drawn from one sample of a study of T cell responses to AZD1222 COVID-19 vaccine. Some clones are missing from TCRdb's copy, which holds only in-frame ones; the method was immunoSEQ multiplex PCR. In the table there are approximately 100,000 clones, 70% to 90% of which are singletons. The material sequenced was peripheral blood, taken on day 0 of AZD1222 vaccination. All receptors come from an adult in good health. The CDR3 runs from the conserved cysteine through the conserved F or W. Each record gives: D gene, J gene, clone size, V gene, CDR3 DNA, CDR3 protein. The D gene is left open where the match is weak. Part of the rows lack a size; the others show once, few, many or a class for expanded clones.

D gene: .
J gene: TRBJ2-7
clone size: .
V gene: TRBV19
CDR3 DNA: TGTGCCAGTAGTATAAGGGCGGGCTACGAGCAGTACTTC
CDR3 protein: CASSIRAGYEQYF

D gene: .
J gene: TRBJ2-7
clone size: .
V gene: TRBV28
CDR3 DNA: TGTGCCGTCTGCGGGACAGATCTCTACGAGCAGTACTTC
CDR3 protein: CAVCGTDLYEQYF

D gene: .
J gene: TRBJ2-5
clone size: .
V gene: TRBV5-1
CDR3 DNA: TGCGCCAGCAGAGGGGCCACGAGTGGAGAGACCCAGTACTTC
CDR3 protein: CASRGATSGETQYF

D gene: .
J gene: TRBJ1-2
clone size: .
V gene: TRBV6-5
CDR3 DNA: TGTGCCAGCAGTTACTCTGAGGGAGCTAACTATGGCTACACCTTC
CDR3 protein: CASSYSEGANYGYTF

D gene: .
J gene: TRBJ1-1
clone size: .
V gene: TRBV9
CDR3 DNA: TGTGCCAGCAGCGTCGCGGGGAACACTGAAGCTTTCTTT
CDR3 protein: CASSVAGNTEAFF

D gene: .
J gene: TRBJ1-1
clone size: once
V gene: TRBV20-1
CDR3 DNA: TGCAGTGCTAGTTCAATCCAGGGCAGGGGAGCTTTCTTT
CDR3 protein: CSASSIQGRGAFF

D gene: .
J gene: TRBJ1-5
clone size: .
V gene: TRBV2
CDR3 DNA: TGTGCCAGCAGTGCGGAGGGAGCAGGTCAGCCCCAGCATTTT
CDR3 protein: CASSAEGAGQPQHF

D gene: .
J gene: TRBJ1-5
clone size: .
V gene: TRBV19
CDR3 DNA: TGTGCCAGTCGCCCTCAGGGAGAAGGCAATCAGCCCCAGCATTTT
CDR3 protein: CASRPQGEGNQPQHF

D gene: .
J gene: TRBJ1-2
clone size: .
V gene: TRBV6-5
CDR3 DNA: TGTGCCAGCTCCCAGGAGGGTAACTATGGCTACACCTTC
CDR3 protein: CASSQEGNYGYTF

D gene: TRBD2
J gene: TRBJ2-1
clone size: .
V gene: TRBV13
CDR3 DNA: TGTGCCAGCAGCCCACCCGGGACTAGCGGGGGGGATGAGCAGTTCTTC
CDR3 protein: CASSPPGTSGGDEQFF

D gene: TRBD2
J gene: TRBJ2-3
clone size: .
V gene: TRBV5-1
CDR3 DNA: TGCGCCAGCAGCTTAATGACTAGCGGGGGCCTCACAGATACGCAGTATTTT
CDR3 protein: CASSLMTSGGLTDTQYF

D gene: .
J gene: TRBJ2-7
clone size: .
V gene: TRBV5-5
CDR3 DNA: TGTGCCAGCAGCTTCTACAGTTCCTACGAGCAGTACTTC
CDR3 protein: CASSFYSSYEQYF

D gene: .
J gene: TRBJ2-3
clone size: .
V gene: TRBV11-2
CDR3 DNA: TGTGCCAGCAGCCCCCGGGGTTCTAGGGGCACAGATACGCAGTATTTT
CDR3 protein: CASSPRGSRGTDTQYF

D gene: .
J gene: TRBJ1-5
clone size: .
V gene: TRBV6-2/TRBV6-3
CDR3 DNA: TGTGCCAGCAGTTACGGGGGGGGGTACAATCAGCCCCAGCATTTT
CDR3 protein: CASSYGGGYNQPQHF

D gene: .
J gene: TRBJ2-1
clone size: .
V gene: TRBV9
CDR3 DNA: TGTGCCAGCAGCGTAGAGTTGTCTTCTCGAAATGAGCAGTTCTTC
CDR3 protein: CASSVELSSRNEQFF

D gene: TRBD1
J gene: TRBJ1-1
clone size: .
V gene: TRBV19
CDR3 DNA: TGTGCCAGTAGTTCTAGGACAGGGGACCTTAGGACTGAAGCTTTCTTT
CDR3 protein: CASSSRTGDLRTEAFF

D gene: TRBD1
J gene: TRBJ1-2
clone size: .
V gene: TRBV9
CDR3 DNA: TGTGCCAGCAGCGTAGCGTCCCAGGACAGGGTCTATGGCTACACCTTC
CDR3 protein: CASSVASQDRVYGYTF

D gene: TRBD1
J gene: TRBJ1-3
clone size: .
V gene: TRBV6-1
CDR3 DNA: TGTGCCAGCAGTGAATCGACAGGGTATGGAAACACCATATATTTT
CDR3 protein: CASSESTGYGNTIYF

D gene: .
J gene: TRBJ2-2
clone size: .
V gene: TRBV7-2
CDR3 DNA: TGTGCCAGCAGCTTTACAGGGTTCACCGGGGAGCTGTTTTTT
CDR3 protein: CASSFTGFTGELFF

D gene: TRBD1
J gene: TRBJ2-2
clone size: .
V gene: TRBV12-5
CDR3 DNA: TGTGCTAGTGGTCCGGGACAGGGGGCCGGGGAGCTGTTTTTT
CDR3 protein: CASGPGQGAGELFF

D gene: .
J gene: TRBJ2-1
clone size: once
V gene: TRBV6-6
CDR3 DNA: TGTGCCAGCATTTGGGGAACGGAGAGCTCCTACAATGAGCAGTTCTTC
CDR3 protein: CASIWGTESSYNEQFF

D gene: .
J gene: TRBJ2-1
clone size: .
V gene: TRBV12-3/TRBV12-4
CDR3 DNA: TGTGCCAGCAGCCGCCTGGGAGAGCAGTTCTTC
CDR3 protein: CASSRLGEQFF

D gene: TRBD2
J gene: TRBJ2-3
clone size: .
V gene: TRBV5-1
CDR3 DNA: TGCGCCAGCAGCGGGGCGGGGGGAAGAGATACGCAGTATTTT
CDR3 protein: CASSGAGGRDTQYF

D gene: .
J gene: TRBJ1-1
clone size: .
V gene: TRBV7-9
CDR3 DNA: TGTGCCAGCAGCTTAGTTTGGGGGGTCCCCACTGAAGCTTTCTTT
CDR3 protein: CASSLVWGVPTEAFF

D gene: .
J gene: TRBJ1-1
clone size: .
V gene: TRBV18
CDR3 DNA: TGTGCCAGCTCCCCCCCGGGACCGGGTTCGTCTTTCTTT
CDR3 protein: CASSPPGPGSSFF

D gene: TRBD1
J gene: TRBJ1-1
clone size: .
V gene: TRBV14
CDR3 DNA: TGTGCCAGCAGCCAAGCCGGACAGGGTTATATTGGTAACACTGAAGCTTTCTTT
CDR3 protein: CASSQAGQGYIGNTEAFF

D gene: .
J gene: TRBJ2-7
clone size: .
V gene: TRBV11-2
CDR3 DNA: TGTGCCAGCAGTACGGACAGCTACGAGCAGTACTTC
CDR3 protein: CASSTDSYEQYF

D gene: .
J gene: TRBJ1-1
clone size: .
V gene: TRBV29-1
CDR3 DNA: TGCAGCGTTGCTTCCGCCCTGGACACTGAAGCTTTCTTT
CDR3 protein: CSVASALDTEAFF

D gene: .
J gene: TRBJ2-5
clone size: .
V gene: TRBV18
CDR3 DNA: TGTGCCAGCTCACGTCGGGAGACCCAGTACTTC
CDR3 protein: CASSRRETQYF

D gene: .
J gene: TRBJ2-1
clone size: .
V gene: TRBV20-1
CDR3 DNA: TGCAGTGCTAGTCGACAAGGGTCGGGTTCCTACAATGAGCAGTTCTTC
CDR3 protein: CSASRQGSGSYNEQFF

D gene: .
J gene: TRBJ2-7
clone size: .
V gene: TRBV5-6
CDR3 DNA: TGTGCCAGCCACTTAGAGCCGAGAGGCCTTCCTTCCTACGAGCAGTACTTC
CDR3 protein: CASHLEPRGLPSYEQYF

D gene: .
J gene: TRBJ2-7
clone size: .
V gene: TRBV3-1/TRBV3-2
CDR3 DNA: TGTGCCAGCAGCCAATGGGGTAGAGGGGCAGGCTACGAGCAGTACTTC
CDR3 protein: CASSQWGRGAGYEQYF

D gene: .
J gene: TRBJ1-5
clone size: .
V gene: TRBV7-2
CDR3 DNA: TGTGCCAGCAGCTTTACGTCTGATCAGCCCCAGCATTTT
CDR3 protein: CASSFTSDQPQHF

D gene: .
J gene: TRBJ1-1
clone size: .
V gene: TRBV6-4
CDR3 DNA: TGTGCCAGCAGTTCGGGGGGAGAAGCTTTCTTT
CDR3 protein: CASSSGGEAFF

D gene: TRBD1
J gene: TRBJ1-2
clone size: .
V gene: TRBV4-3
CDR3 DNA: TGCGCCAGCAGCCCCTTCCCGGGACAGGGACCTTGGGGCTATGGCTACACCTTC
CDR3 protein: CASSPFPGQGPWGYGYTF

D gene: .
J gene: TRBJ1-1
clone size: .
V gene: TRBV7-2
CDR3 DNA: TGTGCCAGCAGCTCCTACAGGGCTAGTGAGGCTGAAGCTTTCTTT
CDR3 protein: CASSSYRASEAEAFF

D gene: .
J gene: TRBJ2-6
clone size: .
V gene: TRBV30
CDR3 DNA: TGTGCCTTACGTCAGGGGCCGAAGTCTACTGGGGCCAACGTCCTGACTTTC
CDR3 protein: CALRQGPKSTGANVLTF

D gene: TRBD2
J gene: TRBJ2-3
clone size: .
V gene: TRBV2
CDR3 DNA: TGTGCCAGCAGTCGCGGGGGGCAGGACCTCGATACGCAGTATTTT
CDR3 protein: CASSRGGQDLDTQYF

D gene: .
J gene: TRBJ1-2
clone size: .
V gene: TRBV19
CDR3 DNA: TGTGCCAGTAGTATAAGGCAGGGGTACTATGGCTACACCTTC
CDR3 protein: CASSIRQGYYGYTF

D gene: .
J gene: TRBJ1-1
clone size: .
V gene: TRBV2
CDR3 DNA: TGTGCCAGCAGTCCGGGACTCCTGATTGAAGCTTTCTTT
CDR3 protein: CASSPGLLIEAFF

D gene: .
J gene: TRBJ1-1
clone size: .
V gene: TRBV9
CDR3 DNA: TGTGCCAGCAGCGTAAGAGGGTCGGACACTGAAGCTTTCTTT
CDR3 protein: CASSVRGSDTEAFF

D gene: .
J gene: TRBJ2-7
clone size: .
V gene: TRBV28
CDR3 DNA: TGTGCCAGCAGTTTCGGACTATTTAGCTACGAGCAGTACTTC
CDR3 protein: CASSFGLFSYEQYF

D gene: TRBD1
J gene: TRBJ1-2
clone size: .
V gene: TRBV28
CDR3 DNA: TGTGCCAGCAGTTTATCGGCAAGGTGGGACAGGGCTACATCCCTCTATGGCTACACCTTC
CDR3 protein: CASSLSARWDRATSLYGYTF

D gene: .
J gene: TRBJ1-5
clone size: .
V gene: TRBV12-5
CDR3 DNA: TGTGCTAGTGGTTCCCGGGACTCCTATAGCAATCAGCCCCAGCATTTT
CDR3 protein: CASGSRDSYSNQPQHF

D gene: .
J gene: TRBJ1-5
clone size: .
V gene: TRBV5-5
CDR3 DNA: TGTGCCAGCAGCTTGGGGGAGGGGGTCGTTCAGCCCCAGCATTTT
CDR3 protein: CASSLGEGVVQPQHF